Given below is one TCR beta chain in context. Its antigen is not known. Looked up from germline, CDR1 is SQVTM and CDR2 is ANQGSEA. Trimming pared 4 bases from V and 5 bases from J, leaving 7 bases between. CDR3 length: 11 amino acids. With 60 Vbeta and 13 Jbeta primers, the PCR was carried out. The table came from immunoSEQ multiplex PCR; TCRdb's copy has only in-frame clones and leaves some out. This table has about 140,000 clones, more than 75% appearing once. The sample belongs to a study of cytomegalovirus exposure and HLA in healthy donors. Findings and caveats of the study: Equally common other TCR beta chains were less clonally expanded than HLA-associated ones, a later analysis found. Per published reports, the classifier diagnosed cytomegalovirus status with high specificity and sensitivity.

The sequenced sample was PBMCs. This receptor was identified in a man aged 50 to 59 in good health and CMV-seronegative. This chain links TRBV29-1 with TRBJ2-3; D may be TRBD1 (5 bases). The CDR3 reads CSVGGQDTQYF. CDR3 bases: TGCAGCGTTGGAGGACAAGATACGCAGTATTTT.